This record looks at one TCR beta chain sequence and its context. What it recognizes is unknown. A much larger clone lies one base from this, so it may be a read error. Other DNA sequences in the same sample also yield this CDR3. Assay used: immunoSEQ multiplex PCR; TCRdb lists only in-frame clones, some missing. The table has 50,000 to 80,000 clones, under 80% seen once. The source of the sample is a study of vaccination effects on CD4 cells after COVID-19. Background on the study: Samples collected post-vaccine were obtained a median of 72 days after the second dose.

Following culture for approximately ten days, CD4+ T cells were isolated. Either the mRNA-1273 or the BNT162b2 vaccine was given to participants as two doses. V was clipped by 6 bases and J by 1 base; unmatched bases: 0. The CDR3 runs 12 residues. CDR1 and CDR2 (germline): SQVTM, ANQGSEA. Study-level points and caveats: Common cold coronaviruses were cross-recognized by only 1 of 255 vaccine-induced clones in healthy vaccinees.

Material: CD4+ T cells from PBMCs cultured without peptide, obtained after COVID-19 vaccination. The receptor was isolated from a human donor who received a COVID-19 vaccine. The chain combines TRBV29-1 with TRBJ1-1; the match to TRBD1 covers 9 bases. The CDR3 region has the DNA TGCAGCGTGGACAGGGGGAACACTGAAGCTTTCTTT. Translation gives CSVDRGNTEAFF.